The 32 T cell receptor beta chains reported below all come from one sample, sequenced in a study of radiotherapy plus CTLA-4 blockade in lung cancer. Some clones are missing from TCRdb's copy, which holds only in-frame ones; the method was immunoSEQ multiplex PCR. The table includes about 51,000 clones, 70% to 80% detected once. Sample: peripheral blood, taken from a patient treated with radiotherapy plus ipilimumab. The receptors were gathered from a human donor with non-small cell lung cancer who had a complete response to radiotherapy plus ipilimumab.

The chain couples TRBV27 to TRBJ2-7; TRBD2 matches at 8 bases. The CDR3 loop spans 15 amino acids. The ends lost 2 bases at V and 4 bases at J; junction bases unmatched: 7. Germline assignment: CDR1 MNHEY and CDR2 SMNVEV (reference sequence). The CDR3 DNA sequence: TGTGCCAGCAGTTTAGGTCCGTCGGGAGGGTACGAGCAGTACTTC. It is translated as CASSLGPSGGYEQYF.

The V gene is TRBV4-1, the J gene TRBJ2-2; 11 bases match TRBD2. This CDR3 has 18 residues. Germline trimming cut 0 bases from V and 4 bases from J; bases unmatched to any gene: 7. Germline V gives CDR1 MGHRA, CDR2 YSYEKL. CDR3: CASSQDHLAGGVTGELFF. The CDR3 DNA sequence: TGCGCCAGCAGCCAAGATCATCTAGCGGGAGGAGTCACCGGGGAGCTGTTTTTT.

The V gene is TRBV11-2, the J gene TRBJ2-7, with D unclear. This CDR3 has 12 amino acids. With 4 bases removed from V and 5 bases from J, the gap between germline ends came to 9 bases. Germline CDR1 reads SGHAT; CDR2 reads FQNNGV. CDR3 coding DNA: TGTGCCAGCAGCTCTCAGGTACACGAGCAGTACGTC. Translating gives CASSSQVHEQYV.

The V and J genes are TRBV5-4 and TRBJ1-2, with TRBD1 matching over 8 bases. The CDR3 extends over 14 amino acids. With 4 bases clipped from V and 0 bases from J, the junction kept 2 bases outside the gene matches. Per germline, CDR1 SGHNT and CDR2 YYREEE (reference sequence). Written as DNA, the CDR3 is TGTGCCAGCAGCCGACAGGGGCCTAACTATGGCTACACCTTC. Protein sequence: CASSRQGPNYGYTF.

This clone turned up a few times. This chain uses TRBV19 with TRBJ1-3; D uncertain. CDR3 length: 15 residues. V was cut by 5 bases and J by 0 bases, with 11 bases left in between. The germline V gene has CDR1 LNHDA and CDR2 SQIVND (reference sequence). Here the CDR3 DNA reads TGTGCCAGTAGTGAGCTCAAACTCTCTGGAAACACCATATATTTT. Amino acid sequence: CASSELKLSGNTIYF.

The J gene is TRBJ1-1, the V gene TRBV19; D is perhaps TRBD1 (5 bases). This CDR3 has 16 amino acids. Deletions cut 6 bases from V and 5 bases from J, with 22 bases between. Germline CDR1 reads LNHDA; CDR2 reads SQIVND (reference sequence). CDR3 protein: CASSPDGTFWTTEAFF. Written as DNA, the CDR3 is TGTGCCAGTAGCCCGGACGGGACTTTCTGGACGACTGAAGCTTTCTTT.

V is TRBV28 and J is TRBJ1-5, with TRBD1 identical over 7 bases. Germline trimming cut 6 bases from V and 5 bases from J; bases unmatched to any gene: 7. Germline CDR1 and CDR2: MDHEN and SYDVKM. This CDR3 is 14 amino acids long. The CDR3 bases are TGTGCCAGCAGCCGACCGGGACAGTATCAGCCCCAGCATTTT. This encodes CASSRPGQYQPQHF.

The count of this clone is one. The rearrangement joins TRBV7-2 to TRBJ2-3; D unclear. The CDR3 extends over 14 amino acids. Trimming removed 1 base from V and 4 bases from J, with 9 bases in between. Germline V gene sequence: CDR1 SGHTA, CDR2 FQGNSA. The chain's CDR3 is CASSLGLEADTQYF. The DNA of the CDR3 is TGTGCCAGCAGCTTAGGCCTAGAGGCAGATACGCAGTATTTT.

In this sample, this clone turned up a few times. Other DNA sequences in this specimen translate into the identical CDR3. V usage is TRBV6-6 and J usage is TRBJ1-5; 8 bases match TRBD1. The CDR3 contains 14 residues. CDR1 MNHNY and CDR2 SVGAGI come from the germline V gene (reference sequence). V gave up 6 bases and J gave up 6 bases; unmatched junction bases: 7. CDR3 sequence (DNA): TGTGCCAGCAGCCATGGACAGGGAAGTCAGCCCCAGCATTTT. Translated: CASSHGQGSQPQHF.

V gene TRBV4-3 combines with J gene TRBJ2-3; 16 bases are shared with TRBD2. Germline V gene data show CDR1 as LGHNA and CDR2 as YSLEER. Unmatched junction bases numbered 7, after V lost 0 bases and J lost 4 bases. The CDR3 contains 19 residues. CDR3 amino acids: CASSQDAGTSGRAPDTQYF. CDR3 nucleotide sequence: TGCGCCAGCAGCCAAGATGCCGGGACTAGCGGGAGGGCCCCAGATACGCAGTATTTT.

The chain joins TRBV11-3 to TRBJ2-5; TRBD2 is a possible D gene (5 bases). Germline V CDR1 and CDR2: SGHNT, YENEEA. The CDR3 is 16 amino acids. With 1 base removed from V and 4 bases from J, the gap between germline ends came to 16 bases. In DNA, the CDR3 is TGTGCCAGCAGCTTAGCCAGTAGAGGGCCCGGAGAGACCCAGTACTTC. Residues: CASSLASRGPGETQYF.

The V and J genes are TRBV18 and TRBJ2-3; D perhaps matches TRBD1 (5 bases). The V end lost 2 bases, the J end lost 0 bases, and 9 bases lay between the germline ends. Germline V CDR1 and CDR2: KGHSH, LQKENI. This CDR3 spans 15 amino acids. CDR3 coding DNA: TGTGCCAGCTCACCAGCGGCAGGGAGCACAGATACGCAGTATTTT. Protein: CASSPAAGSTDTQYF. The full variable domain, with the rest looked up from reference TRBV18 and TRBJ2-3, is NAGVMQNPRHLVRRRGQEARLRCSPMKGHSHVYWYRQLPEEGLKFMVYLQKENIIDESGMPKERFSAEFPKEGPSILRIQQVVRGDSAAYFCASSPAAGSTDTQYFGPGTRLTVL.

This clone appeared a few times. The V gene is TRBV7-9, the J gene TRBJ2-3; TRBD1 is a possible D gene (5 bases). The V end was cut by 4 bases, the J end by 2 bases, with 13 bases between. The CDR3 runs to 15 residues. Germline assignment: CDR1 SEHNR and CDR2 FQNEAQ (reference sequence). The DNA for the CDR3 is TGTGCCAGCAGCTCGACAGTGTCCTTCACAGATACGCAGTATTTT. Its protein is CASSSTVSFTDTQYF.

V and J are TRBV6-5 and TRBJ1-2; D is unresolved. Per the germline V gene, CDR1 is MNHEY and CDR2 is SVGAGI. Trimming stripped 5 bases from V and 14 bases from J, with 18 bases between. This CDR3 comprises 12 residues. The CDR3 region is CASSDPQAQKTF. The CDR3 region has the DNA TGTGCCAGCAGTGATCCCCAGGCACAGAAGACCTTC.

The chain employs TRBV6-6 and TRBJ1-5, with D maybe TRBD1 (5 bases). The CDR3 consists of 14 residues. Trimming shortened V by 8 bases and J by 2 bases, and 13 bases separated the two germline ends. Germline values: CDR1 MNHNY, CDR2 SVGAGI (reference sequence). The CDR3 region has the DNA TGTGCCAGCGAGGGGAGGGCTGGCAATCAGCCCCAGCATTTT. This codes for CASEGRAGNQPQHF.

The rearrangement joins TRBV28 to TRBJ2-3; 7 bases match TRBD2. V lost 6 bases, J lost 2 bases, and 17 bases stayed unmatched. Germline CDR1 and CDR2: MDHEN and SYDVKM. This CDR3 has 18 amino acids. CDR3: CASRSLADHFYFTDTQYF. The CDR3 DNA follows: TGTGCCAGCAGATCCCTAGCGGACCACTTCTATTTCACAGATACGCAGTATTTT.

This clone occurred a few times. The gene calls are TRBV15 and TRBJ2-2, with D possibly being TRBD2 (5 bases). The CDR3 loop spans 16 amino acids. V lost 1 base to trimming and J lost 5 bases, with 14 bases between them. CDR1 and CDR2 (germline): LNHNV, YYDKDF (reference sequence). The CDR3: CATSRVEDLRTGELFF. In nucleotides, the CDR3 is TGTGCCACCAGCAGAGTTGAGGACTTGAGGACCGGGGAGCTGTTTTTT.

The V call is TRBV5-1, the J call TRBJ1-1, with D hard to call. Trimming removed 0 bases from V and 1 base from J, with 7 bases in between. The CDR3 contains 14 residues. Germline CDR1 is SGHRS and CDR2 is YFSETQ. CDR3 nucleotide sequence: TGCGCCAGCAGCTTGGCTGGCACGAACACTGAAGCTTTCTTT. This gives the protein CASSLAGTNTEAFF.

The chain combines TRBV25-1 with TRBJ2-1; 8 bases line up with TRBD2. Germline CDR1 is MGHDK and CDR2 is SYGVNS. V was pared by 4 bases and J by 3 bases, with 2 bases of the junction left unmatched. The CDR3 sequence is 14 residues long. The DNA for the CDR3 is TGTGCCAGCAGTGGACTAGCGATCTACAATGAGCAGTTCTTC. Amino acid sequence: CASSGLAIYNEQFF.

The DNA for the CDR3 is TGTGCCAGCCGGGGAGACACTGAAGCTTTCTTT. It specifies CASRGDTEAFF. This rearrangement joins TRBV18 to TRBJ1-1; D is uncertain. CDR1 and CDR2 from the germline V gene are KGHSH and LQKENI. This CDR3 has 11 amino acids. V was trimmed by 8 bases and J by 3 bases, leaving 7 bases between them.

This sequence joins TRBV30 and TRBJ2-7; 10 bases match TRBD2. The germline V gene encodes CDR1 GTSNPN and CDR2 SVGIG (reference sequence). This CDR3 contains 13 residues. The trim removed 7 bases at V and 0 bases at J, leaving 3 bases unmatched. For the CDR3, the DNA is TGTGCCTCCCAGCGGGGGGGCTCCTACGAGCAGTACTTC. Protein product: CASQRGGSYEQYF. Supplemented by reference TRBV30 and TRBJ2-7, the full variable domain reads SQTIHQWPATLVQPVGSPLSLECTVEGTSNPNLYWYRQAAGRGLQLLFYSVGIGQISSEVPQNLSASRPQDRQFILSSKKLLLSDSGFYLCASQRGGSYEQYFGPGTRLTVT.

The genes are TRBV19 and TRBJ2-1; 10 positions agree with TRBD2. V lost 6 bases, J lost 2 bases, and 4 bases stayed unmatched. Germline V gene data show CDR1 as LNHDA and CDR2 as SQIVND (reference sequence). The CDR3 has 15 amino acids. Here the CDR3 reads CASRPTSGAYNEQFF. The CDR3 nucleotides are TGTGCCAGTAGACCCACTAGCGGGGCCTACAATGAGCAGTTCTTC.

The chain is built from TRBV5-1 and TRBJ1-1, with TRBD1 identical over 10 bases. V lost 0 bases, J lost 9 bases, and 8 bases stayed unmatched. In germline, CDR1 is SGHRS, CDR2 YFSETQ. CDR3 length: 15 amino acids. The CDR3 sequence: CASSLASRDRGKAFF. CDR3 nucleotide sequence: TGCGCCAGCAGCTTGGCGTCCCGGGACAGGGGAAAAGCTTTCTTT.

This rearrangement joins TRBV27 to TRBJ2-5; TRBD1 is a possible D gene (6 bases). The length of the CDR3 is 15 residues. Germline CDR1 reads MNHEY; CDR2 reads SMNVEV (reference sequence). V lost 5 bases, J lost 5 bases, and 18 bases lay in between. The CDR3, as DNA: TGTGCCAGCAGTCCCGGTCTCAGGGGTGTGGAGACCCAGTACTTC. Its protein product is CASSPGLRGVETQYF.

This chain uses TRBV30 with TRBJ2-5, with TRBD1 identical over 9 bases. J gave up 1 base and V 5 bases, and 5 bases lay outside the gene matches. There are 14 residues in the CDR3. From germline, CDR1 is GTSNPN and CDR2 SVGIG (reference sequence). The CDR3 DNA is TGTGCCTGGGCTCGGACAGGGGCCCAAGAGACCCAGTACTTC. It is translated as CAWARTGAQETQYF.

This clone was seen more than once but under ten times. The CDR3 nucleotides are TGCGCCAGCAGCCAGGGGACTAGCGGGGGAGTCCAAGAGACCCAGTACTTC. Residues: CASSQGTSGGVQETQYF. The chain links TRBV4-3 to TRBJ2-5, with 14 bases identical to TRBD2. CDR3 length: 17 amino acids. Germline CDR1 and CDR2: LGHNA and YSLEER. V shed 3 bases and J 1 base; nucleotides not matched to a gene: 4.

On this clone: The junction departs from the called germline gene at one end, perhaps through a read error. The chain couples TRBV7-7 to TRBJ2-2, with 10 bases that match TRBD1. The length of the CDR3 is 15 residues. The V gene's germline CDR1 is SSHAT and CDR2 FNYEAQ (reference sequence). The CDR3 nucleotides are TGTGCTAGCAGCCTCGGGACAGGGGATGCCGGGGAGCTGTTTTTT. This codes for CASSLGTGDAGELFF.

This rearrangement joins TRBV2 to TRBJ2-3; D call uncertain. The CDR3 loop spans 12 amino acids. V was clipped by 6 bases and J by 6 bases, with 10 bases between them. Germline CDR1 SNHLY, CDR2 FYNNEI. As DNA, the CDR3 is TGTGCCAGCAGCCAAACGGGTGATACGCAGTATTTT. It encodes CASSQTGDTQYF.

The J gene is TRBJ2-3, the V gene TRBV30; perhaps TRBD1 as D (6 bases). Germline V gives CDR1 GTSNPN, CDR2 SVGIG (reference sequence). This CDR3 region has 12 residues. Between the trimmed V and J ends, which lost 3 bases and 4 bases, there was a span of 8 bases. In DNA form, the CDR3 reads TGTGCCTGGAGGGCAGGGGCAGATACGCAGTATTTT. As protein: CAWRAGADTQYF. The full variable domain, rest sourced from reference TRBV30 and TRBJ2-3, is SQTIHQWPATLVQPVGSPLSLECTVEGTSNPNLYWYRQAAGRGLQLLFYSVGIGQISSEVPQNLSASRPQDRQFILSSKKLLLSDSGFYLCAWRAGADTQYFGPGTRLTVL.

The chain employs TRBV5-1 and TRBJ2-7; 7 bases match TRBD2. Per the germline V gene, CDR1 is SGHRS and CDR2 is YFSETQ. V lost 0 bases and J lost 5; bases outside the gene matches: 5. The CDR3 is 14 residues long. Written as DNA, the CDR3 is TGCGCCAGCAGCTTGGCTGACCGGGGGGACGAGCAGTACTTC. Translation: CASSLADRGDEQYF.

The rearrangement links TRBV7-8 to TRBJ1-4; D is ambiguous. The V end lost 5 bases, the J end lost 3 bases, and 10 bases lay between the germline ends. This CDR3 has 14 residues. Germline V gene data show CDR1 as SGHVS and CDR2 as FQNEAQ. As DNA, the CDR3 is TGTGCCAGCAGCCTAGGGAGGGCTAATGAAAAACTGTTTTTT. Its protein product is CASSLGRANEKLFF.

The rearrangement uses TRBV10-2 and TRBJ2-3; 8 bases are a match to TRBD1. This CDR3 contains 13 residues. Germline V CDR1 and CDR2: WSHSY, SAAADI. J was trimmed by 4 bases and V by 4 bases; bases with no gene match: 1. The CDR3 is CASSGGQADTQYF. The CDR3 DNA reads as TGCGCCAGCAGTGGGGGACAGGCAGATACGCAGTATTTT.